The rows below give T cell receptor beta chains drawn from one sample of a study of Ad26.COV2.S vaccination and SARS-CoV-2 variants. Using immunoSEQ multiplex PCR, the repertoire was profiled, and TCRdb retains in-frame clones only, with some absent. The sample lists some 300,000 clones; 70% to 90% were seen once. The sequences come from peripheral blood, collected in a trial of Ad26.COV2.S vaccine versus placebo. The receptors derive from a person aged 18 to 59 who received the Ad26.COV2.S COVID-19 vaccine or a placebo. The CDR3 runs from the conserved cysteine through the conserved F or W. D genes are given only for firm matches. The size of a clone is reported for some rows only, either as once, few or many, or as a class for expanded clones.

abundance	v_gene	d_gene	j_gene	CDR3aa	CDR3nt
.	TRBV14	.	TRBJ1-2	CASSQDWAGTMGGYTF	TGTGCCAGCAGCCAAGATTGGGCCGGAACTATGGGGGGCTACACCTTC
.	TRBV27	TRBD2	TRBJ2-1	CASSTTSGGNNEQFF	TGTGCCAGCAGTACAACTAGCGGGGGAAACAATGAGCAGTTCTTC
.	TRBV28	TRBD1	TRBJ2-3	CASSSSTGIGTDTQYF	TGTGCCAGCAGTTCCTCGACAGGGATAGGCACAGATACGCAGTATTTT
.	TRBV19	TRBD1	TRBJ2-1	CASSMLDRDDNEQFF	TGTGCCAGTAGTATGTTGGACAGGGACGACAATGAGCAGTTCTTC
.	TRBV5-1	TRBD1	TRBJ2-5	CASSRTGGPETQYF	TGCGCCAGCTCTCGGACAGGGGGCCCAGAGACCCAGTACTTC
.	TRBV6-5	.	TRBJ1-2	CASSPLDSRGRGYTF	TGTGCCAGCAGCCCACTTGACAGCAGGGGACGAGGCTACACCTTC
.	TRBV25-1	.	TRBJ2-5	CASSELSMYF	TGTGCCAGCAGTGAATTAAGCATGTACTTC
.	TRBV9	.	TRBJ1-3	CASSLDGAVKTIYF	TGTGCCAGCAGCCTCGACGGAGCGGTAAAGACCATATATTTT
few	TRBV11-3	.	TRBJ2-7	CASSSNPYEQYF	TGTGCCAGCAGCTCTAACCCCTACGAGCAGTACTTC
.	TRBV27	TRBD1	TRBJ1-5	CASSLRTGVSGQGAGQPQHF	TGTGCCAGCAGTTTAAGGACAGGGGTCTCGGGACAGGGGGCCGGGCAGCCCCAGCATTTT
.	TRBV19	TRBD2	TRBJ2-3	CASSISALAGSTDTQYF	TGTGCCAGTAGTATAAGTGCACTAGCGGGGAGCACAGATACGCAGTATTTT
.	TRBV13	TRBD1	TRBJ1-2	CASSSSGGLSYGYTF	TGTGCCAGCAGCTCCTCAGGGGGGTTGAGCTATGGCTACACCTTC
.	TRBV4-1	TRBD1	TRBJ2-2	CASSRGTGGLLTGELFF	TGCGCCAGCAGCCGGGGGACAGGGGGACTTCTCACCGGGGAGCTGTTTTTT
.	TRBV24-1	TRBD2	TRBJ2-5	CATSDWGAGGRETQYF	TGTGCCACCAGTGATTGGGGAGCGGGGGGGCGTGAGACCCAGTACTTC
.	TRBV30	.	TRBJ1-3	CAWMGSGNTIYF	TGTGCCTGGATGGGATCAGGAAACACCATATATTTT
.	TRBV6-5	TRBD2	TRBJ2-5	CASRGGQGPSETQYF	TGTGCCAGCAGGGGAGGGCAGGGTCCTTCGGAGACCCAGTACTTC
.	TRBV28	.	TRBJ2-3	CASSFAGLDTDTQYF	TGTGCCAGCAGTTTTGCGGGCCTCGACACAGATACGCAGTATTTT
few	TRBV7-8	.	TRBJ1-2	CASSLKSGVSGYTF	TGTGCCAGCAGCTTAAAGTCCGGTGTCAGTGGCTACACCTTC
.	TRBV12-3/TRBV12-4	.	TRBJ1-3	CASSRASGNTIYF	TGTGCCAGCAGCCGGGCCTCTGGAAACACCATATATTTT
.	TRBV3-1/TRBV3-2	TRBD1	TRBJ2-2	CASSPDRGPSGELFF	TGTGCCAGCAGCCCAGACAGGGGGCCGTCCGGGGAGCTGTTTTTT
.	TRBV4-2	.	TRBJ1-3	CASSQVAGGNTIYF	TGTGCCAGCAGCCAAGTCGCAGGGGGAAACACCATATATTTT
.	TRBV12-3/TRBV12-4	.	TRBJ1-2	CASSFAEQGGYTF	TGTGCCAGCAGTTTTGCGGAACAAGGTGGCTACACCTTC